The 18 T cell receptor beta chains below come from one sample, sequenced in a study of cytomegalovirus exposure and HLA in healthy donors. Some clones are missing from TCRdb's copy, which holds only in-frame ones; the method was immunoSEQ multiplex PCR. Of some 98,000 clones detected, around nine tenths appear once; the ten largest clones hold 3.9%. Sequenced sample: PBMCs. The receptor source for this set is a woman aged 25 to 39 in good health and CMV-seronegative.

This clone showed up just once. V gene TRBV9 combines with J gene TRBJ2-3; TRBD2 aligns across 11 bases. Trimming cost V 2 bases and J 4 bases; bases outside gene matches: 6. Germline CDR1 and CDR2: SGDLS and YYNGEE. This CDR3 comprises 16 residues. This CDR3 is CASSVGLAGFPDTQYF. DNA of the CDR3: TGTGCCAGCAGCGTTGGACTAGCGGGTTTTCCAGATACGCAGTATTTT. The full variable domain, completed using reference TRBV9 and TRBJ2-3, is DSGVTQTPKHLITATGQRVTLRCSPRSGDLSVYWYQQSLDQGLQFLIQYYNGEERAKGNILERFSAQQFPDLHSELNLSSLELGDSALYFCASSVGLAGFPDTQYFGPGTRLTVL.

This chain links TRBV7-2 with TRBJ2-1; a weak D match, TRBD1 (6 bases). Germline CDR1 reads SGHTA; CDR2 reads FQGNSA. The CDR3 runs to 14 residues. V was shortened by 7 bases and J by 4 bases, with 14 bases between the two germline ends. The CDR3 DNA reads as TGTGCCAGCATCCCCGGGACACTATACAATGAGCAGTTCTTC. This sequence encodes CASIPGTLYNEQFF. The full variable domain, rest sourced from reference TRBV7-2 and TRBJ2-1, is GAGVSQSPSNKVTEKGKDVELRCDPISGHTALYWYRQSLGQGLEFLIYFQGNSAPDKSGLPSDRFSAERTGGSVSTLTIQRTQQEDSAVYLCASIPGTLYNEQFFGPGTRLTVL.

The gene calls are TRBV7-8 and TRBJ1-2; TRBD1 agrees at 7 bases. V lost 6 bases and J lost 8; bases outside the gene matches: 15. Germline values: CDR1 SGHVS, CDR2 FQNEAQ. CDR3 length: 15 amino acids. In DNA, the CDR3 is TGTGCCAGCAGGCCTCCTACAGGGGCAACGAGAGGCTACACCTTC. This translates into CASRPPTGATRGYTF.

V is TRBV19 and J is TRBJ1-1; 8 bases fit TRBD1. Germline-derived CDR1 and CDR2 are LNHDA and SQIVND (reference sequence). The V gene end was trimmed by 8 bases and the J gene end by 4 bases; junction bases not matched to a gene: 15. This CDR3 has 16 amino acids. The CDR3 DNA reads as TGTGCCAGTGTGGGGCAGGGGGCGCTTTTTGGCACTGAAGCTTTCTTT. Its protein product is CASVGQGALFGTEAFF.

The rearrangement joins TRBV4-1 to TRBJ2-7; D not resolved. Looked up from germline, CDR1 is MGHRA and CDR2 is YSYEKL. Trimming pared 1 base from V and 7 bases from J, leaving 5 bases between. There are 11 residues in the CDR3. The CDR3 loop reads CASSQVEEQYF. The DNA for the CDR3 is TGCGCCAGCAGCCAAGTGGAGGAGCAGTACTTC.

The chain uses TRBV7-8 and TRBJ2-5; D is possibly TRBD2 (6 bases). The CDR3 length is 14 residues. Germline V gene sequence: CDR1 SGHVS, CDR2 FQNEAQ. The V end was cut by 6 bases, the J end by 4 bases, with 15 bases between. Written as DNA, the CDR3 is TGTGCCAGCAGAGGCCCCCAGGGAGGAGAGACCCAGTACTTC. Its translation: CASRGPQGGETQYF.

The chain employs TRBV11-2 and TRBJ1-6; unclear D gene. The CDR3 runs to 15 residues. Looked up from germline, CDR1 is SGHAT and CDR2 is FQNNGV. V lost 2 bases to trimming and J lost 8 bases, with 13 bases between them. DNA for the CDR3: TGTGCCAGCAGCTTAATACCCAGGCTTGATTCACCCCTCCACTTT. This sequence encodes CASSLIPRLDSPLHF. The full variable domain, completed using reference TRBV11-2 and TRBJ1-6, is EAGVAQSPRYKIIEKRQSVAFWCNPISGHATLYWYQQILGQGPKLLIQFQNNGVVDDSQLPKDRFSAERLKGVDSTLKIQPAKLEDSAVYLCASSLIPRLDSPLHFGNGTRLTVT.

This chain uses TRBV5-6 with TRBJ1-4; 7 bases agree with TRBD1. V lost 0 bases and J lost 3; bases outside the gene matches: 5. Germline V CDR1 and CDR2: SGHDT, YYEEEE. This CDR3 spans 16 amino acids. CDR3 DNA: TGTGCCAGCAGCTTGGCCCAGGGGGGTTCTAATGAAAAACTGTTTTTT. Protein sequence: CASSLAQGGSNEKLFF.

V gene TRBV7-8 combines with J gene TRBJ2-1; a weak D match, TRBD2 (6 bases). This CDR3 is 13 amino acids long. Germline CDR1 is SGHVS and CDR2 is FQNEAQ. V lost 1 base to trimming and J lost 7 bases, with 8 bases between them. The CDR3 region is CASSLGLANEQFF. The DNA for the CDR3 is TGTGCCAGCAGCTTAGGGCTAGCGAATGAGCAGTTCTTC.

The chain recombines TRBV28 with TRBJ1-1; D ambiguous. This CDR3 has 14 residues. Germline V lookup: CDR1 MDHEN, CDR2 SYDVKM. Trimming took off 0 bases at V and 1 base at J, with 6 bases between the two ends. The CDR3 here is CASSLWSGNTEAFF. In DNA, the CDR3 is TGTGCCAGCAGTTTATGGTCGGGGAACACTGAAGCTTTCTTT.

This sequence joins TRBV7-8 and TRBJ1-3; D gene ambiguous. Trimming removed 4 bases at V and 4 bases at J, with 8 bases between. Germline assignment: CDR1 SGHVS and CDR2 FQNEAQ. CDR3 size: 13 residues. The CDR3 coding sequence is TGTGCCAGCAGCTCGCGGATAGGAAACACCATATATTTT. Its translation: CASSSRIGNTIYF.

The J gene is TRBJ1-4, the V gene TRBV20-1; weak D call: TRBD1 (5 bases). CDR3 length equals 11 residues. With 3 bases removed from V and 11 bases from J, the gap between germline ends came to 10 bases. Germline V gene data show CDR1 as DFQATT and CDR2 as SNEGSKA (reference sequence). The CDR3 loop is CSARGGEKLFF. CDR3 sequence (DNA): TGCAGTGCTAGGGGGGGGGAGAAACTGTTTTTT.

The chain recombines TRBV12-5 with TRBJ2-1; 9 bases map to TRBD1. Germline lookup yields CDR1 LGHNT and CDR2 FRNRAP. V lost 6 bases, J lost 14 bases, and 8 bases stayed unmatched. The length of the CDR3 is 12 residues. CDR3 residues: CASGLGQGNKFF. CDR3 nucleotide sequence: TGTGCTAGTGGACTCGGACAGGGGAATAAGTTCTTC.

CDR3 sequence reads: CASSQTGLETQYF. DNA for the CDR3: TGTGCCAGCAGCCAGACAGGGTTAGAGACCCAGTACTTC. The chain combines TRBV14 with TRBJ2-5; TRBD1 matches at 7 bases. Germline CDR1 SGHDN, CDR2 FVKESK. The CDR3 spans 13 residues. The ends lost 3 bases at V and 4 bases at J; junction bases unmatched: 2. Supplemented by reference TRBV14 and TRBJ2-5, the full variable domain reads EAGVTQFPSHSVIEKGQTVTLRCDPISGHDNLYWYRRVMGKEIKFLLHFVKESKQDESGMPNNRFLAERTGGTYSTLKVQPAELEDSGVYFCASSQTGLETQYFGPGTRLLVL.

This clone occurred once. The genes are TRBV29-1 and TRBJ1-5; D gene unclear. Germline V gene sequence: CDR1 SQVTM, CDR2 ANQGSEA. Between the trimmed V and J ends, which lost 4 bases and 0 bases, there was a span of 7 bases. The length of the CDR3 is 13 residues. CDR3 amino acids: CSVGRDSNQPQHF. The DNA for the CDR3 is TGCAGCGTTGGCCGGGATAGCAATCAGCCCCAGCATTTT.

The chain is built from TRBV7-2 and TRBJ2-7; 8 nucleotides align to TRBD2. CDR1 and CDR2 (germline): SGHTA, FQGNSA. This CDR3 spans 14 amino acids. V was pared by 4 bases and J by 4 bases, with 6 bases of the junction left unmatched. CDR3: CASSSGLVSYEQYF. CDR3 nucleotides: TGTGCCAGCAGCTCGGGACTAGTTAGTTACGAGCAGTACTTC.

The chain joins TRBV5-1 to TRBJ2-5; tentative D call: TRBD1 (6 bases). The germline V and J ends were trimmed by 2 bases and 0 bases, with 14 bases remaining between them. Germline V gene lookup returns CDR1 SGHRS and CDR2 YFSETQ. The CDR3 is 16 residues long. The CDR3 DNA reads TGCGCCAGCAGCTTCGGGGACAAATCGTACCAAGAGACCCAGTACTTC. This gives the protein CASSFGDKSYQETQYF.

This clone was found a few times. J is TRBJ2-5 and V is TRBV27; D is undetermined. Looked up from germline, CDR1 is MNHEY and CDR2 is SMNVEV (reference sequence). Trimming removed 8 bases from V and 4 bases from J, with 17 bases in between. The CDR3 has 14 amino acids. The CDR3 sequence is CASSEYSRGETQYF. CDR3 sequence (DNA): TGTGCCAGCTCCGAATATAGCCGAGGAGAGACCCAGTACTTC.